A single sample is the source of the 2 T cell receptor beta chains below, sequenced in a study of T-cell memory formation after mild COVID-19 (dated by TCRdb to about 2021). Libraries were prepared through 5' RACE. Sequencing took place on an Illumina NovaSeq 6000. TCRdb itself trimmed the public reads at Q25 with fastp, ran MiXCR and retained productive beta chains. Merged by CDR3 protein, the rows form single entries marked with the most common genes and DNA. Within this sample are about 430,000 distinct CDR3 sequences, with roughly 18% of them counted one time only. Around a fifth of the sample goes to the ten largest clones. The specimen was PBMCs or a T cell subset sorted from them (not recorded which). All receptors come from a man aged 18-30 years who had mild COVID-19 (a few samples of this study predate the infection). The sample titles of this study are shuffled in the database, so cell type and time point are left out; the donor was told from shared clones.

V gene TRBV9 combines with J gene TRBJ1-4; D uncertain. The germline CDR1 and CDR2 sequences are SGDLS and YYNGEE. The CDR3 has 15 residues. The V gene lost 0 bases and the J gene lost 3 bases, with 9 bases spanning the gap. The CDR3 loop reads CASSVGAAANEKLFF. DNA of the CDR3: TGTGCCAGCAGCGTAGGAGCAGCGGCTAATGAAAAACTGTTTTTT.

The chain has TRBV7-9 and TRBJ2-1, with D possibly matching TRBD1 (5 bases). Germline values: CDR1 SEHNR, CDR2 FQNEAQ (reference sequence). V lost 2 bases and J 5 bases, leaving 13 bases between the germline ends. The CDR3 extends over 15 amino acids. CDR3 sequence reads: CASSLSRVVDNEQFF. As DNA, the CDR3 is TGTGCCAGCAGCTTAAGCAGGGTAGTCGACAATGAGCAGTTCTTC.